This is a list of T cell receptor beta chains from one sample in a study of TIL therapy for anti-PD-1-resistant metastatic lung cancer. The assay was immunoSEQ multiplex PCR, and TCRdb's table has in-frame clones only and misses some. The sample lists about 50,000 clones; 79% were seen once. The specimen was blood, collected at baseline. These receptors were taken from a woman aged 30-79 years with non-small cell lung cancer. Both conserved end residues are part of each CDR3. D genes are given only for firm matches. Clone size appears in some rows only: once, few, many, or a class for an expanded clone.

cdr3_nt	cdr3_aa	clone_size	v_call	d_call	j_call
TGTGCCAGCAGTGCCCAACGGGCGCAGCCCCAGCATTTT	CASSAQRAQPQHF	-	TRBV6-1	-	TRBJ1-5
TGTGCCAGCGGACCCGCCTTGGGTAATGAAAAACTGTTTTTT	CASGPALGNEKLFF	-	TRBV27	-	TRBJ1-4
TGTGCCAGCAGTGACAGTTACCTTTACAATGAGCAGTTCTTC	CASSDSYLYNEQFF	-	TRBV2	-	TRBJ2-1
TGCGCCAGCAGCCAAGTTACCCTAGCGGGAAAAGCCCACTACGAGCAGTACTTC	CASSQVTLAGKAHYEQYF	-	TRBV4-1	TRBD2	TRBJ2-7
TGTGCCAGCAGTGCAGAAAGGGGTACCTACGAGCAGTACTTC	CASSAERGTYEQYF	few	TRBV6-5	-	TRBJ2-7
TGTGCCAGCAGAGCTCGTAAACAGGGGGTAAACGAGAACACTGAAGCTTTCTTT	CASRARKQGVNENTEAFF	-	TRBV27	TRBD1	TRBJ1-1
TGTGCCAGCAGCGCGATTCAGGTTACCTACGAGCAGTACTTC	CASSAIQVTYEQYF	-	TRBV11-2	-	TRBJ2-7
TGTGCCAGCAGCCCCGGACATTCTGAAGACTATGGCTACACCTTC	CASSPGHSEDYGYTF	-	TRBV4-2	-	TRBJ1-2
TGTGCCAGCAGCGGGGAGGGCTACGAGCAGTACTTC	CASSGEGYEQYF	-	TRBV9	TRBD2	TRBJ2-7
TGTGCCAGCAGCTTTGACATCGCCTACGAGCAGTACTTC	CASSFDIAYEQYF	-	TRBV5-5	-	TRBJ2-7
TGTGCCACAGGGGGGGCGAGGGATAGCAATCAGCCCCAGCATTTT	CATGGARDSNQPQHF	-	TRBV10-3	TRBD1	TRBJ1-5
TGTGCCAGCCGCCGGGGATCCGATGACAAAAACATTCAGTACTTC	CASRRGSDDKNIQYF	few	TRBV19	-	TRBJ2-4
TGTGCCAGCAGCTTAGGGGAGGGATCTCGGTCACCCCTCCACTTT	CASSLGEGSRSPLHF	few	TRBV11-2	-	TRBJ1-6
TGTGCCATCAGTGAGCGGGAGGCCTACGAGCAGTACTTC	CAISEREAYEQYF	-	TRBV10-3	TRBD2	TRBJ2-7
TGTGCCAGCAGTTCAGGGGGCATCGCGTACGAGCAGTACTTC	CASSSGGIAYEQYF	-	TRBV28	TRBD1	TRBJ2-7
TGTGCCAGCAGCTCAAAGTCGCCCGGACTAGCGGGAGGGAGCTACGAGCAGTACTTC	CASSSKSPGLAGGSYEQYF	-	TRBV21-1	-	TRBJ2-7
TGTGCCAGCAGCTTACACAGTTTCGGCTACACCTTC	CASSLHSFGYTF	-	TRBV7-2	-	TRBJ1-2
TGTGCCAGCAGCAGGACAGGGGTCTTTCGTCAGCCCCAGCATTTT	CASSRTGVFRQPQHF	-	TRBV28	TRBD1	TRBJ1-5
TGTGCCAGTAGTACTTCAGGGCACGAGCAGTACTTC	CASSTSGHEQYF	-	TRBV19	-	TRBJ2-7
TGTGCCATCAGTGAGTCTGCCCGGCGGACCTCTTACGGCTACACCTTC	CAISESARRTSYGYTF	few	TRBV10-3	-	TRBJ1-2
TGTGCCAGCAGCGTGAATCCTCCACAGGGGAACTCTGGAAACACCATATATTTT	CASSVNPPQGNSGNTIYF	-	TRBV9	TRBD1	TRBJ1-3
TGTGCCAGCAGCCAACTGGGGGATACGCAGTATTTT	CASSQLGDTQYF	-	TRBV2	-	TRBJ2-3
TGCAGCGCCGACCCAGGGACAGGGGGCTACAATGAGCAGTTCTTC	CSADPGTGGYNEQFF	-	TRBV29-1	TRBD1	TRBJ2-1
TGTGCCAGCAGCAGAAGGGCCTTTCCAGCAACTAATGAAAAACTGTTTTTT	CASSRRAFPATNEKLFF	-	TRBV9	-	TRBJ1-4
TGTGCCAGCAGCTCCGGGGGCGCCTTTGGAAACATCATATATTTT	CASSSGGAFGNIIYF	-	TRBV5-4	-	TRBJ1-3
TGTGCCAGCTCACCTCCCGGGACCACGAACTACGAGCAGTACTTC	CASSPPGTTNYEQYF	-	TRBV18	-	TRBJ2-7
TGTGCCAGCTCACCACCGTCTCGGTTCACAGATACGCAGTATTTT	CASSPPSRFTDTQYF	-	TRBV18	-	TRBJ2-3
TGTGCCAGCAGCTTTACTAGCCCGGAGACCCAGTACTTC	CASSFTSPETQYF	-	TRBV5-5	-	TRBJ2-5
TGCGCCAGCAGCTTGGGTACAGGGCCGGGCGAGCAGTACTTC	CASSLGTGPGEQYF	-	TRBV5-1	-	TRBJ2-7
TGTGCCACCAGCAGAGATCTGACAGGGGGGAGAGATGGCTACACCTTC	CATSRDLTGGRDGYTF	-	TRBV15	TRBD1	TRBJ1-2
TGTGCCAGCTCACCGGACAGGGAAGAGACCCAGTACTTC	CASSPDREETQYF	-	TRBV18	TRBD1	TRBJ2-5
TGTGCCATCAGTGTAAAGGAGAGCCCTGGAAACACCATATATTTT	CAISVKESPGNTIYF	-	TRBV10-3	-	TRBJ1-3
TGTGCCAGCAGCTGGGGGGTGGATAACACTGAAGCTTTCTTT	CASSWGVDNTEAFF	-	TRBV7-2	-	TRBJ1-1
TGTGCCAGCAGCCAAGACAGGGGGTTCCCCAAAAACATTCAGTACTTC	CASSQDRGFPKNIQYF	few	TRBV14	TRBD1	TRBJ2-4
TGTGCCAGCTCACCACGGGAGGAGGGGACTGAAGCTTTCTTT	CASSPREEGTEAFF	once	TRBV18	-	TRBJ1-1
TGTGCCAGCAGCCTCACCGAGGCAGGGGAAGGCTCACCCCTCCACTTT	CASSLTEAGEGSPLHF	-	TRBV9	-	TRBJ1-6
TGTGCCATCAGTGAACGGTCTTGGGTTGAAGCTGAAGCTTTCTTT	CAISERSWVEAEAFF	-	TRBV10-3	-	TRBJ1-1
TGTGCCAGTAGAGGCGAGCGGAGGGGCACAGATACGCAGTATTTT	CASRGERRGTDTQYF	-	TRBV19	-	TRBJ2-3
TGCGCCAGCAGGGTAATTAGCGACGCCTACGAGCAGTACTTC	CASRVISDAYEQYF	-	TRBV5-1	-	TRBJ2-7
TGTGCCAGCAGCCAAGAGGAGCTAGCCGCCTACGAGCAGTACTTC	CASSQEELAAYEQYF	-	TRBV4-2	-	TRBJ2-7
TGTGCCAGCAGCCTCAACAGGGGAGGCAAAAACATTCAGTACTTC	CASSLNRGGKNIQYF	-	TRBV5-6	-	TRBJ2-4
TGTGCCAGTAGTAGGGACCTTTGGCAGGAGCAGTACTTC	CASSRDLWQEQYF	-	TRBV19	-	TRBJ2-7
TGTGCCTGGAGTCCCATTTGGGGTAACACTGAAGCTTTCTTT	CAWSPIWGNTEAFF	few	TRBV30	-	TRBJ1-1
TGCGCCAGCAGCTCGGGACGGTCGAACACCGGGGAGCTGTTTTTT	CASSSGRSNTGELFF	once	TRBV5-1	-	TRBJ2-2
TGTGCCAGCAGTAGGGCCGGGACAGGGGGTCGGGACGAGCAGTACTTC	CASSRAGTGGRDEQYF	-	TRBV27	TRBD1	TRBJ2-7
TGTGCCAGCAGCTTCAATGAGCAGTTCTTC	CASSFNEQFF	-	TRBV11-2	-	TRBJ2-1
TGTGCCAGCAGCTCATGGGCGACAGATAGCAATCAGCCCCAGCATTTT	CASSSWATDSNQPQHF	-	TRBV7-9	-	TRBJ1-5
TGTGCCAGCAGCCCAGGGACAGGGCTCGGGGAGCTGTTTTTT	CASSPGTGLGELFF	-	TRBV7-7	TRBD1	TRBJ2-2
TGTGCCAGCAGTAATACAGGGTTCACTGAAGCTTTCTTT	CASSNTGFTEAFF	-	TRBV11-2	-	TRBJ1-1
TGTGCCAGTAGTATAGTTTTTGTCGACAGGGGGACGAACACTGAAGCTTTCTTT	CASSIVFVDRGTNTEAFF	-	TRBV19	TRBD1	TRBJ1-1
TGTGCCAGCAGTGAGCGGATGGTGGATACGCAGTATTTT	CASSERMVDTQYF	-	TRBV2	-	TRBJ2-3
TGTGCCAGCAGCTTAGATCATGGTCAGCCCCAGCATTTT	CASSLDHGQPQHF	-	TRBV11-2	-	TRBJ1-5
TGTGCCAGCCGCCTAGCGCGAGGCAGTTTGAACACTGAAGCTTTCTTT	CASRLARGSLNTEAFF	-	TRBV10-3	-	TRBJ1-1
TGCAGCGTTGGGACAGGGTACGCTGGGGCCAACGTCCTGACTTTC	CSVGTGYAGANVLTF	-	TRBV29-1	TRBD1	TRBJ2-6